Sequencing of this TCR beta chain was carried out in a study of T cells in Graves' hyperthyroidism and ophthalmopathy (dated by TCRdb to between 2018 and 2021). As for the study more broadly: Peripheral blood samples were taken at initial diagnosis, before any treatment was given. Once sampling was done, hyperthyroidism patients were given methimazole at a starting dose of 30 mg daily, whereas ophthalmopathy patients were given high-dose intravenous methylprednisolone. For training and testing, the roughly 100 patients in the discovery cohort were randomly divided in a 7:3 ratio. To identify TCR V-J signatures that set the groups apart, the researchers used a discovery cohort of about a hundred patients, made up of around 42 with Graves' ophthalmopathy and 55 to 65 with stable Graves' hyperthyroidism. Prospective prediction of ophthalmopathy was tested in an independent validation cohort of 18 to 20 hyperthyroidism patients and around 16 patients who later progressed to ophthalmopathy. The paper reports TCR Vbeta CDR3 sequencing of some 140 peripheral blood samples: approximately 41 ophthalmopathy, fewer than 85 hyperthyroidism and about 17 progressor patients. The study also compared thyroid tissue and blood T-cell repertoires from about six Graves' hyperthyroidism patients. General findings and caveats noted by the study authors: Most expanded thyroid clonotypes (frequency above 0.001) were also found in blood, which suggests that blood repertoires may mirror thyroid immune responses. Sample size was not statistically predetermined, and blinding of investigators to group allocation was not performed. A model built on a 13 V-J signature distinguished ophthalmopathy from stable hyperthyroidism, reaching around 88% sensitivity and about 81% specificity in cross-validation and 80%/75% in testing. During validation, the model predicted progression to ophthalmopathy a median of about 6.5 months ahead of onset, with almost 71% sensitivity and 72% to 80% specificity.

This clonotype was observed at least ten times. The antigen it binds to is not known. No much larger clone is present one base from it, and per-base qualities are unavailable. TCR beta CDR3 regions were amplified from RNA transcripts. The TCR CDR3 was subjected to a first round of RT-PCR using the HTBI primer set and the Qiagen OneStep RT-PCR kit. Libraries were constructed in a second round of multiplex PCR, after which size selection and purification were carried out. The libraries were sequenced on an Illumina HiSeq2000 using paired-end 100 bp reads. The paper's processing steps were these. SOAPnuke was used to process the raw data, throwing out any read that contained adapters or uncalled bases, had a mean Phred below 15, or lacked an exact constant-primer or identifier match. COPE v1.2.5 was used to merge the high-quality paired reads, and each unique nucleotide sequence was defined as a clonotype. MiTCR v1.1 was used to align clonotypes to the IMGT TRBV, TRBD and TRBJ reference segments. Analysis was restricted to V-J combinations with a frequency above 0.0001, which covered roughly 99% of repertoires. A TCS score was defined as the ratio between F50 (clonal expansion) and ExV (chaos), using BLOSUM62-based TCRdist between CDR3 peptides within each V-J. Welch's t-statistics and random forest reduced roughly 540 V-J features to roughly 13, which were used in a naive Bayes classifier (R e1071). The public sequencing data were trimmed at Q25 with fastp and processed into clonotypes with MiXCR by TCRdb, which kept only in-frame beta chains. Each record represents a unique CDR3 protein, reported with the most common genes and DNA among its rows. The V and J calls and clone size are TCRdb's, not the authors'. The sample data list tens of thousands of distinct CDR3 sequences, and around 40% of these were observed just once. About 9.3% of the sample goes to the ten largest clones.

Stable Graves' hyperthyroidism was defined as the absence of progression to ophthalmopathy over 18 months of follow-up. The hyperthyroidism patients were between 18 and 65 years old and newly diagnosed, with a disease duration of less than 2 months. The study excluded patients with uncontrolled infections, other autoimmune diseases, pregnancy or lactation. Diagnoses relied on clinical symptoms, serum thyroxine and TRAb, thyroid ultrasound and orbital computed tomography. Ficoll-Paque density gradient centrifugation was used to isolate PBMCs from around 10 ml of fresh peripheral blood. Trizol reagent was used to extract total RNA, and RNA quality was then checked on an Agilent 2100 Bioanalyzer. The sequenced material came from blood. This clonotype was obtained from a woman between 25 and 40 years old with Graves' hyperthyroidism.

The CDR3 protein: CASSIGIMNTEAFF. Read as DNA, the sequence is TGTGCCAGTAGTATAGGGATCATGAACACTGAAGCTTTCTTT. The chain is made from TRBV19 and TRBJ1-1; too little of a D gene remains to name it. Relative to germline, V is 1 base shorter and J is 0 bases shorter, with 6 bases between their ends. The CDR3 runs 14 residues from the cysteine to the phenylalanine. The read is trimmed to its CDR3 DNA, 42 bases read in frame from base 1. The CDR1 and CDR2 encoded by the germline V gene (reference sequence) are LNHDA and SQIVND.